This entry is about one T cell receptor beta chain. The CDR3 totals 13 residues. The germline V gene has CDR1 SQVTM and CDR2 ANQGSEA. The sample originates from a study of Graves' ophthalmopathy and Graves' hyperthyroidism. Amplifying from RNA transcripts, the study obtained TCR beta CDR3 regions. HTBI primers were employed in first-round RT-PCR, then a second-round multiplex PCR followed. TCRdb fed the multiplex PCR reads into MiXCR, producing one record per CDR3 protein. The sample includes about 700,000 distinct CDR3 sequences, 35% to 45% of them seen just once. This clonotype was sampled from an adult man with Graves' ophthalmopathy. The specimen was peripheral blood. The rearrangement joins TRBV29-1 to TRBJ1-4, with D tentatively TRBD1 (6 bases). The CDR3 sequence is CSARDSGAAGLFF. The DNA for the CDR3 is TGCAGTGCTAGAGATTCGGGGGCCGCAGGACTGTTTTTT. The full variable domain, in which reference TRBV29-1 and TRBJ1-4 provide the parts outside the CDR3, is SAVISQKPSRDICQRGTSLTIQCQVDSQVTMMFWYRQQPGQSLTLIATANQGSEATYESGFVIDKFPISRPNLTFSTLTVSNMSPEDSSIYLCSARDSGAAGLFFGSGTQLSVL.